The 3 T cell receptor beta chains below all came from one sample that was sequenced in a study of T-cell memory formation after mild COVID-19. TCRdb passed the 5' RACE reads through MiXCR, listing each CDR3 protein once. Of under 300,000 distinct CDR3 sequences listed, over 15% were seen once; the top ten hold approximately 3.5%. The source material was PBMCs or a T cell subset sorted from them (not recorded which). The receptors derive from a man aged 18 to 29 who had mild COVID-19 (a few samples of this study predate the infection). Cell type and time point are not known.

This clonotype was detected a few times. This chain uses TRBV5-1 with TRBJ1-5; 8 bases align to TRBD1. J was trimmed by 3 bases and V by 1 base; bases with no gene match: 3. Germline lookup yields CDR1 SGHRS and CDR2 YFSETQ. This CDR3 contains 15 residues. CDR3 protein: CASSLSGGHNQPQHF. Written as DNA, the CDR3 is TGCGCCAGCAGCTTGTCAGGGGGCCACAATCAGCCCCAGCATTTT.

This clonotype showed up just a few times. The J gene is TRBJ1-6, the V gene TRBV7-2; possible D gene TRBD1, 5 bases. The germline V gene has CDR1 SGHTA and CDR2 FQGNSA. This CDR3 has 15 residues. Trimming took 0 bases from V and 8 from J, leaving 11 bases between them. CDR3 nucleotides: TGTGCCAGCAGCTTAGCGCTAGGGGCGGATTCACCCCTCCACTTT. Translation: CASSLALGADSPLHF. The full variable domain, with the rest looked up from reference TRBV7-2 and TRBJ1-6, is GAGVSQSPSNKVTEKGKDVELRCDPISGHTALYWYRQSLGQGLEFLIYFQGNSAPDKSGLPSDRFSAERTGGSVSTLTIQRTQQEDSAVYLCASSLALGADSPLHFGNGTRLTVT.

This clonotype came up a few times. The chain has TRBV12-3 or TRBV12-4 and TRBJ2-5; D possibly corresponds to TRBD1 (6 bases). V was trimmed by 2 bases and J by 7 bases, leaving 8 bases between them. This CDR3 comprises 12 residues. CDR3 DNA: TGTGCCAGCAGTTTAAGGGGGACGACCCAGTACTTC. This gives the protein CASSLRGTTQYF.